Sequencing of this T cell receptor (beta chain) was carried out in a study of shared clonotypes between healthy human individuals. CDR1 is SGHTS, CDR2 YDEGEE, per germline. The CDR3 sequence is 18 residues long. Donors comprised only Caucasian adults living in Nashville, Tennessee. Profiling relied on immunoSEQ multiplex PCR, and the TCRdb table lists in-frame clones only, not all of them. The sample consists of 2 million to 2.5 million clones, roughly 90% of them appearing once. Sequenced: naive CD4+ T cells from PBMCs. Subset specified: CD45RA+ positively selected. This chain links TRBV5-8 with TRBJ2-1; 12 nucleotides agree with TRBD2. The sequence was collected from a young man in good health. Some clones in this sample may be carry-over from other donors' samples. CDR3 in DNA: TGTGGATCGAGGCAGGGCCGGACTAGCGGGACTCCCTACAATGAGCAGTTCTTC. Its translation: CGSRQGRTSGTPYNEQFF.